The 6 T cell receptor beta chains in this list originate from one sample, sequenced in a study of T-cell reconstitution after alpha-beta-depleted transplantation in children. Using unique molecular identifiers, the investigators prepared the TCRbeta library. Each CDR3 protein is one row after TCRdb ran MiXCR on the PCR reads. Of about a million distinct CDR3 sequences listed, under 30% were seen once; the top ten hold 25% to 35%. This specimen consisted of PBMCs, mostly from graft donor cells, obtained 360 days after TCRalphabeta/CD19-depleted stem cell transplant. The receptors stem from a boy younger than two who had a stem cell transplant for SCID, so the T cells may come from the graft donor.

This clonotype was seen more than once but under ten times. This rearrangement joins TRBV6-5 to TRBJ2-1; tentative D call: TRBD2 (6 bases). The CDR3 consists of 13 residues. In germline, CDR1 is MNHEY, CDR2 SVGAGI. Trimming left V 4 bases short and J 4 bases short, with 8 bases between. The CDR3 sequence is CASSSTSYNEQFF. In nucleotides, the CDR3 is TGTGCCAGCAGTTCGACTAGTTACAATGAGCAGTTCTTC.

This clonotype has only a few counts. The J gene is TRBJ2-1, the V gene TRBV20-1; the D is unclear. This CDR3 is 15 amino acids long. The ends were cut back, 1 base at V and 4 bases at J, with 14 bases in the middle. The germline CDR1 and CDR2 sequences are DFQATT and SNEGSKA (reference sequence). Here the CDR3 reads CSARGPRQLYNEQFF. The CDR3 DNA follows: TGCAGTGCTAGAGGCCCCAGGCAGTTATACAATGAGCAGTTCTTC.

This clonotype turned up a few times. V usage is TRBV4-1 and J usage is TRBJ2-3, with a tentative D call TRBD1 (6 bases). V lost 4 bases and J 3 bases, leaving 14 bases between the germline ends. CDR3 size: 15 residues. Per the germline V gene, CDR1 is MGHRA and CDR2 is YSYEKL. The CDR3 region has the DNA TGCGCCAGCAGCCCCTTCGTAGGGGGAACAGATACGCAGTATTTT. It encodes CASSPFVGGTDTQYF.

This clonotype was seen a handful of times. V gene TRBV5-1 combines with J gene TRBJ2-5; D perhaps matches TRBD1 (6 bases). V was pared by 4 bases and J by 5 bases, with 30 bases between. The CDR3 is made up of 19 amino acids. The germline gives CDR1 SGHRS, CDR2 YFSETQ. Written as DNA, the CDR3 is TGCGCCAGCAGCCCACGCCCCTCCATCACAGGTCCCCAGGGGGAGACCCAGTACTTC. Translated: CASSPRPSITGPQGETQYF.

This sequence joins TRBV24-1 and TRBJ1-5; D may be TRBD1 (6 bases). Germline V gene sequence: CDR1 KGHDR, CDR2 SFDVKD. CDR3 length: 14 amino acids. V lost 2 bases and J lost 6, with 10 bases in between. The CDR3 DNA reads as TGTGCCACCAGTGATTCCCAGGGGACTCAGCCCCAGCATTTT. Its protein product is CATSDSQGTQPQHF.

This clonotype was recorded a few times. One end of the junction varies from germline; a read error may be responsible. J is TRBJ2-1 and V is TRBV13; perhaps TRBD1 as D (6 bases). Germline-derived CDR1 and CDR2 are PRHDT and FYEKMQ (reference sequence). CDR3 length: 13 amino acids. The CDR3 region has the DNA TGTGCCAGCAGTTTAGGGGGATTTAGGGAGCAGTTCTTC. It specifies CASSLGGFREQFF.